The source of this T cell receptor beta chain is a study of identifying expanded T cells in peripheral blood. Study results and caveats: Differentially abundant clones: approximately 1.3 between replicates, 16.4 at two to three weeks, 19 to 20 at four. Roughly 2-week clone count variance significantly increased as total template count grew.

For this clone: Its antigen is unknown.

Collection occurred without any documented infections or immune events in donors. V lost 1 base and J 9 bases, leaving 11 bases between the germline ends. The CDR3 runs 13 residues. Germline CDR1 reads LGHNA; CDR2 reads YSLEER. Clones were read by immunoSEQ multiplex PCR, and TCRdb kept only the in-frame ones, dropping some. Here the sample spans 85,000 to 95,000 clones, roughly 90% being singletons. The sequencing input was blood. The rearrangement links TRBV4-3 to TRBJ2-3; no firm D call. The sequence was obtained from a person aged 18 to 70 in good health. CDR3 nucleotides: TGCGCCAGCAGCCAAGTAACCACCCGGACGCAGTATTTT. Residues: CASSQVTTRTQYF.